A selection of T cell receptor beta chains follows, all from one sample in a study of OX40 agonist ivuxolimab in advanced cancers. Generated by immunoSEQ multiplex PCR, the TCRdb table keeps only in-frame clones and is missing some. Here the sample spans 79,000 or so clones, 75% to 85% being singletons. This sample comprised CD4+ or CD8+ T cells sorted from blood, obtained in a trial of the OX40 agonist ivuxolimab. Receptors originate from an adult with an advanced solid tumor such as melanoma, head and neck, liver or kidney cancer. Both conserved end residues are part of each CDR3. The D gene is left open where the match is weak. Some rows mark clone size as missing; the rest say once, few, many or name a class of expanded clone.

CDR3aa | CDR3nt | j_gene | v_gene | abundance | d_gene
CASSVRDPTNTQYF | TGTGCCAGCAGCGTACGGGACCCGACAAATACGCAGTATTTT | TRBJ2-3 | TRBV9 | . | .
CASSPRLGNTEAFF | TGTGCCAGCAGTCCCCGGTTGGGGAACACTGAAGCTTTCTTT | TRBJ1-1 | TRBV6-6 | . | .
CASTWEGRQNTEAFF | TGCGCCAGCACCTGGGAGGGCAGACAGAACACTGAAGCTTTCTTT | TRBJ1-1 | TRBV5-1 | . | .
CASSYSRQGRNTQYF | TGTGCCAGCAGTTACTCGAGACAGGGGAGGAATACGCAGTATTTT | TRBJ2-3 | TRBV6-5 | . | TRBD1
CASTQYGAQYF | TGTGCCAGCACCCAATACGGGGCGCAGTATTTT | TRBJ2-3 | TRBV27 | once | .
CASSPPSASTDTQYF | TGTGCCAGCTCACCACCTAGCGCTAGCACAGATACGCAGTATTTT | TRBJ2-3 | TRBV18 | . | .
CSVERGLALVTQYF | TGCAGCGTTGAAAGGGGACTAGCGTTAGTTACGCAGTATTTT | TRBJ2-3 | TRBV29-1 | . | TRBD2
CASRPGGSYEQYF | TGTGCCAGCAGGCCTGGGGGTTCCTACGAGCAGTACTTC | TRBJ2-7 | TRBV7-9 | . | .
CASSLALTREDYGYTF | TGCGCCAGCAGCTTGGCCCTGACAAGGGAGGACTATGGCTACACCTTC | TRBJ1-2 | TRBV5-1 | . | .
CASRPAGGEQYF | TGTGCCAGCAGGCCGGCAGGGGGCGAGCAGTACTTC | TRBJ2-7 | TRBV6-5 | . | TRBD1
CASSYGGGDNSPLHF | TGTGCCAGCAGTTACGGGGGGGGAGATAATTCACCCCTCCACTTT | TRBJ1-6 | TRBV6-5 | . | .